This T cell receptor (beta chain) was sequenced in a study of cytomegalovirus exposure and HLA in healthy donors. Points from the study as a whole: Analyzed later, most CMV-associated TCR beta chains appeared HLA-restricted. What TCR beta sequences reportedly achieved was accurate prediction of HLA-A and HLA-B alleles in most subjects. The study flagged some 170 TCR beta chains as cytomegalovirus-associated.

Worth noting for this clone: Its target is not known.

The donors comprised healthy bone marrow donors. PCR involved 60 Vbeta and 13 Jbeta primers. Libraries were prepared by immunoSEQ multiplex PCR; TCRdb keeps only in-frame clonotypes and omits some of them. The sample table sets out tens of thousands of clones. The V end was cut by 9 bases, the J end by 9 bases, with 15 bases between. The length of the CDR3 is 12 residues. Germline CDR1 ENHRY, CDR2 SYGVKD. The receptor comes from a male donor in good health and CMV-seropositive. This chain joins TRBV10-3 and TRBJ2-1; a weak D match, TRBD2 (7 bases). What was sequenced was PBMCs. The CDR3 DNA follows: TGTGCCATTTCCCCGGGGGGCCGTGAGCAGTTCTTC. Encoded protein: CAISPGGREQFF.